This T cell receptor beta chain was found in a study of PD-L1 blockade in urothelial cancer. Germline V gene lookup returns CDR1 WSHSY and CDR2 SAAADI. Between the trimmed V and J ends, which lost 10 bases and 3 bases, there was a span of 22 bases. CDR3 size: 15 residues. Sequencing used immunoSEQ multiplex PCR; TCRdb keeps in-frame clones, though not all of them. The data hold roughly 30,000 clones, with more than 75% observed a single time. The clonotype comes from a man aged 50 to 60 with urothelial cancer. Sequencing used PBMCs, obtained around atezolizumab (anti-PD-L1) treatment. The chain is built from TRBV10-2 and TRBJ2-7, with D hard to call. CDR3 in DNA: TGCGCCACGACCCCCAGTATAGACTTCAACTACGAGCAGTACTTC. Residues: CATTPSIDFNYEQYF.